Below, 9 T cell receptor beta chains from the same sample are listed, as sequenced in a study of T cell clones after liver transplantation. The table came from immunoSEQ multiplex PCR; TCRdb's copy has only in-frame clones and leaves some out. This sample yields about 120,000 clones, of which around nine tenths are seen a single time; 0.83% belongs to the top ten. The material was CD4+ T cells from blood, obtained 12 months after liver transplant. The receptors shown here come from a human patient who received a liver transplant. Some T cells may be graft donor cells.

The chain uses TRBV7-2 and TRBJ2-7; a weak D match, TRBD2 (5 bases). Germline values: CDR1 SGHTA, CDR2 FQGNSA. V was trimmed by 0 bases and J by 5 bases, leaving 17 bases between them. This CDR3 comprises 16 residues. The CDR3, as DNA: TGTGCCAGCAGCTTAGCGCGGCCCAGTGTCGGGAACGAGCAGTACTTC. The encoded protein is CASSLARPSVGNEQYF.

V usage is TRBV19 and J usage is TRBJ2-6; 7 nucleotides line up with TRBD1. The CDR3 spans 17 residues. V lost 1 base and J lost 4; bases outside the gene matches: 7. Germline values: CDR1 LNHDA, CDR2 SQIVND (reference sequence). The CDR3, as DNA: TGTGCCAGTAGTATAGGGGCAAGGGGGCCCGGGGCCAACGTCCTGACTTTC. Protein sequence: CASSIGARGPGANVLTF.

The V call is TRBV18, the J call TRBJ2-1, with D possibly being TRBD1 (6 bases). Trimming took 3 bases from V and 6 from J, leaving 15 bases between them. From germline, CDR1 is KGHSH and CDR2 LQKENI. The CDR3 is 15 amino acids. The chain's CDR3 is CASSPVGGRFNEQFF. In nucleotides, the CDR3 is TGTGCCAGCTCACCCGTTGGGGGCCGGTTCAATGAGCAGTTCTTC.

This clone came up once. The chain has TRBV9 and TRBJ1-1; D is unresolved. The CDR3 totals 13 residues. Germline values: CDR1 SGDLS, CDR2 YYNGEE. The V end lost 0 bases, the J end lost 4 bases, and 7 bases lay between the germline ends. CDR3 sequence: CASSVAGTTEAFF. The CDR3 DNA sequence: TGTGCCAGCAGCGTAGCGGGTACCACTGAAGCTTTCTTT.

The CDR3 spells CASSLIGDRAYEQYF. The CDR3 bases are TGCGCCAGCAGCTTGATTGGAGACAGGGCCTACGAGCAGTACTTC. The rearrangement links TRBV5-1 to TRBJ2-7; 7 nucleotides agree with TRBD1. CDR1 SGHRS and CDR2 YFSETQ come from the germline V gene. Losses at the gene ends were 1 base for V and 2 bases for J; bases not matched to a gene: 6. This CDR3 is built from 15 residues.

A single count supports this clone. The gene calls are TRBV28 and TRBJ2-5, with D possibly being TRBD2 (5 bases). From germline, CDR1 is MDHEN and CDR2 SYDVKM. The CDR3 is made up of 17 amino acids. Trimming took off 3 bases at V and 3 bases at J, with 20 bases between the two ends. The DNA of the CDR3 is TGTGCCAGCAGTTTTTCCCGCCTCCCGAGGGTGGAAGAGACCCAGTACTTC. Translation: CASSFSRLPRVEETQYF.

This chain connects TRBV6-1 to TRBJ2-5; TRBD2 matches at 14 bases. This CDR3 spans 17 amino acids. Trimming removed 0 bases from V and 4 bases from J; junction bases left unmatched: 4. The germline V gene encodes CDR1 MNHNS and CDR2 SASEGT. CDR3: CASSEAGGLAGGETQYF. The CDR3 region has the DNA TGTGCCAGCAGTGAAGCGGGAGGACTAGCGGGGGGAGAGACCCAGTACTTC.

The V gene is TRBV7-9, the J gene TRBJ1-1, with D perhaps TRBD1 (5 bases). This CDR3 spans 15 amino acids. Trimming cost V 0 bases and J 0 bases, with 8 bases left between them. Germline values: CDR1 SEHNR, CDR2 FQNEAQ (reference sequence). DNA for the CDR3: TGTGCCAGCAGCTTAGCGGGACGTATGAACACTGAAGCTTTCTTT. Amino acids: CASSLAGRMNTEAFF.

The chain joins TRBV28 to TRBJ2-7; D might be TRBD2 (6 bases). This CDR3 comprises 13 residues. The V gene lost 3 bases and the J gene lost 3 bases, with 9 bases spanning the gap. Germline values: CDR1 MDHEN, CDR2 SYDVKM. CDR3 region: CASSFGGSYEQYF. For the CDR3, the DNA is TGTGCCAGCAGTTTTGGAGGGAGCTACGAGCAGTACTTC.